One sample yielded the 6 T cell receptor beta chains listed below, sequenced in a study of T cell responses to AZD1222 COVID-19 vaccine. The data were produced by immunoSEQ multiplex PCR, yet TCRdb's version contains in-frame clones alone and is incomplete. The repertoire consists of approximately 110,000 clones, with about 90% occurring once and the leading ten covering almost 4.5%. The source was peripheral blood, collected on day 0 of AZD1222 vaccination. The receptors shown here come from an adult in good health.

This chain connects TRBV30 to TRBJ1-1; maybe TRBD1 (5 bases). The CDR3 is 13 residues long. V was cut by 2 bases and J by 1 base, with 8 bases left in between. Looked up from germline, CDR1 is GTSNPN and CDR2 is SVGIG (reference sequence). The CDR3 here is CAWSSTGNTEAFF. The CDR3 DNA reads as TGTGCCTGGAGTTCTACAGGGAACACTGAAGCTTTCTTT.

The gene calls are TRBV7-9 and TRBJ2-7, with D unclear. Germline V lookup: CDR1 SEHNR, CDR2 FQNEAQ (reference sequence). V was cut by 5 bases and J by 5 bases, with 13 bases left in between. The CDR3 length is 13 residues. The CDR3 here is CASSSRHEDEQYF. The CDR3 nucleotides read TGTGCCAGCAGCAGTCGACACGAAGACGAGCAGTACTTC.

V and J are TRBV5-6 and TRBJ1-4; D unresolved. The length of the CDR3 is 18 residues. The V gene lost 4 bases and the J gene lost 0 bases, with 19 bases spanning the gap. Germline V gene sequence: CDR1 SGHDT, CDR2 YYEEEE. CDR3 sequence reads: CASSRPSQVKATNEKLFF. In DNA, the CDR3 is TGTGCCAGCAGCCGCCCGTCTCAAGTAAAGGCAACTAATGAAAAACTGTTTTTT.

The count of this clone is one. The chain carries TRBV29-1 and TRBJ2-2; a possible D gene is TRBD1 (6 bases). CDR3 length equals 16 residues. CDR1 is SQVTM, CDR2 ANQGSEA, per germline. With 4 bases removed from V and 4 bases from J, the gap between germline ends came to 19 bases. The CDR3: CSVGLGGNRGTGELFF. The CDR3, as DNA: TGCAGCGTTGGTCTAGGGGGAAACCGTGGCACCGGGGAGCTGTTTTTT.

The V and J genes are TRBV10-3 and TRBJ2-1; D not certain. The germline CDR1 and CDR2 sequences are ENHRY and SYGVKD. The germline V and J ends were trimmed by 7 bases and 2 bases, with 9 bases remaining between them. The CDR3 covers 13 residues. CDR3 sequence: CAIKAPTYNEQFF. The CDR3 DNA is TGTGCCATCAAGGCACCAACCTACAATGAGCAGTTCTTC.

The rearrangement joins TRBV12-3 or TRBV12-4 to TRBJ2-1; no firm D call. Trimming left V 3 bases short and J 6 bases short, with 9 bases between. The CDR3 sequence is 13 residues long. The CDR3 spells CASSLRKGNEQFF. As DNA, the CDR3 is TGTGCCAGCAGTTTGAGGAAGGGCAATGAGCAGTTCTTC.